This passage covers 23 T cell receptor beta chains from one sample sequenced in a study of T cell repertoires in cytomegalovirus infection. TCRdb fed the reads into MiXCR, producing one record per CDR3 protein. Of about 160,000 distinct CDR3 sequences listed, roughly 20% were seen once; the top ten hold more than 25%. Their recognized antigens are unknown. Source: CD8+ T cells from cultured PBMCs, taken from culture after CMV antigen stimulation. The receptor set was obtained from a human donor in good health (CMV status not recorded). Some clones in this sample may be carry-over from other donors' samples.

This clonotype has just a few counts. V and J are TRBV28 and TRBJ2-7, with D tentatively TRBD2 (5 bases). CDR3 length: 17 residues. Between the trimmed V and J ends, which lost 1 base and 1 base, there was a span of 17 bases. The germline gives CDR1 MDHEN, CDR2 SYDVKM. The CDR3: CASSLSNSGLLSYEQYF. CDR3 nucleotide sequence: TGTGCCAGCAGTTTATCGAATTCAGGACTGCTTTCCTACGAGCAGTACTTC.

This rearrangement joins TRBV4-1 to TRBJ2-7, with D maybe TRBD1 (6 bases). V was shortened by 3 bases and J by 2 bases, with 14 bases between the two germline ends. CDR1 is MGHRA and CDR2 is YSYEKL in the germline V gene. This CDR3 has 15 residues. The CDR3 loop reads CASSHSTGETYEQYF. The CDR3 nucleotides are TGCGCCAGCAGCCATTCGACAGGTGAAACCTACGAGCAGTACTTC.

This clonotype showed up many times. V usage is TRBV7-2 and J usage is TRBJ2-7; D remains unclear. The CDR3 covers 16 residues. V lost 4 bases to trimming and J lost 4 bases, with 20 bases between them. The germline CDR1 and CDR2 sequences are SGHTA and FQGNSA. The chain's CDR3 is CASSYPRPYTNYEQYF. The CDR3 nucleotides are TGTGCCAGCAGCTACCCGAGACCTTACACAAATTACGAGCAGTACTTC.

The chain links TRBV7-9 to TRBJ2-1; perhaps TRBD1 as D (6 bases). This CDR3 spans 11 amino acids. Trimming took 8 bases from V and 15 from J, leaving 17 bases between them. The V gene's germline CDR1 is SEHNR and CDR2 FQNEAQ (reference sequence). CDR3 protein: CASGTTGVTFF. DNA for the CDR3: TGTGCCAGCGGAACGACAGGAGTAACGTTCTTC. Full variable domain (outside the CDR3, taken from reference TRBV7-9 and TRBJ2-1): DTGVSQNPRHKITKRGQNVTFRCDPISEHNRLYWYRQTLGQGPEFLTYFQNEAQLEKSRLLSDRFSAERPKGSFSTLEIQRTEQGDSAMYLCASGTTGVTFFGPGTRLTVL.

This sequence joins TRBV7-9 and TRBJ1-6, with 7 bases matching TRBD1. This CDR3 has 16 residues. The germline CDR1 and CDR2 sequences are SEHNR and FQNEAQ (reference sequence). Trimming cost V 8 bases and J 7 bases; bases outside gene matches: 14. CDR3 DNA: TGTGCCAGCCGCGAAGCCTGGACAGGCCGCAATTCACCCCTCCACTTT. Translated: CASREAWTGRNSPLHF.

As DNA, the CDR3 is TGTGCCAGCAGCTCGGGACTAGCGGAACTGTACAATGAGCAGTTCTTC. Protein product: CASSSGLAELYNEQFF. The chain carries TRBV7-9 and TRBJ2-1; 11 nucleotides agree with TRBD2. V was pared by 4 bases and J by 4 bases, with 6 bases of the junction left unmatched. The CDR3 has 16 amino acids. Germline V gives CDR1 SEHNR, CDR2 FQNEAQ (reference sequence).

This clonotype was seen only a few times. The J gene is TRBJ2-3, the V gene TRBV6-5; 9 bases line up with TRBD1. Looked up from germline, CDR1 is MNHEY and CDR2 is SVGAGI. Trimming cost V 4 bases and J 4 bases; bases outside gene matches: 3. The CDR3 runs 14 residues. The CDR3 DNA sequence: TGTGCCAGCAGTTCAACAGGGGGCCCAGATACGCAGTATTTT. Its translation is CASSSTGGPDTQYF.

There are a few counts of this clonotype. The chain recombines TRBV7-2 with TRBJ1-1, with D unresolved. Germline CDR1 SGHTA, CDR2 FQGNSA. V lost 0 bases and J lost 10, with 12 bases in between. The CDR3 totals 13 residues. The CDR3 is CASSLALGRGAFF. The CDR3, as DNA: TGTGCCAGCAGCTTAGCGTTGGGCAGAGGAGCTTTCTTT.

The CDR3 is CASSLRYTGYTF. The CDR3 DNA follows: TGTGCCAGCAGCTTAAGGTACACTGGCTACACCTTC. This sequence joins TRBV7-2 and TRBJ1-2, with D unclear. Deletions cut 2 bases from V and 7 bases from J, with 8 bases between. This CDR3 has 12 residues. The germline V gene has CDR1 SGHTA and CDR2 FQGNSA.

V usage is TRBV20-1 and J usage is TRBJ1-2, with 9 bases aligning to TRBD1. CDR1 is DFQATT, CDR2 SNEGSKA, per germline (reference sequence). The ends lost 4 bases at V and 5 bases at J; junction bases unmatched: 8. The CDR3 is 14 amino acids. CDR3 DNA sequence: TGCAGTGCTATAGACCGGGACAGGGATTATGGCTACACCTTC. It is translated as CSAIDRDRDYGYTF.

The sample holds a few counts of this clonotype. The gene calls are TRBV10-3 and TRBJ2-5; the match to TRBD2 covers 13 bases. The CDR3 runs 16 residues. V dropped 6 bases and J dropped 5; count of bases not matched to a gene: 9. Germline-derived CDR1 and CDR2 are ENHRY and SYGVKD. The CDR3 region is CAIRPGTSGVMETQYF. In DNA, the CDR3 is TGTGCCATCAGGCCCGGGACTAGCGGGGTGATGGAGACCCAGTACTTC.

This clonotype turned up a few times. V gene TRBV15 combines with J gene TRBJ1-2; D is possibly TRBD1 (5 bases). Trimming removed 2 bases at V and 5 bases at J, with 18 bases between. CDR1 and CDR2 from the germline V gene are LNHNV and YYDKDF (reference sequence). CDR3 length equals 16 residues. DNA of the CDR3: TGTGCCACCAGCAGACCCCCCCGGGGGACTTCTTATGGCTACACCTTC. It yields the protein CATSRPPRGTSYGYTF.

This clonotype came up a few times. No DNA is shown, since the ends of the CDR3 on it are uncertain; the CDR3 is the one TCRdb lists. J is TRBJ1-1 and V is TRBV7-9. Per the germline V gene, CDR1 is SEHNR and CDR2 is FQNEAQ (reference sequence). Counting both end residues, the CDR3 totals 12 amino acids. The CDR3: CASSSWGMGSFF.

The chain combines TRBV4-2 with TRBJ2-7; D is tentatively TRBD1 or TRBD2 (6 bases each). The CDR3 is made up of 16 amino acids. V gave up 1 base and J gave up 0 bases, with 13 bases separating them. Germline CDR1 LGHNA, CDR2 YNFKEQ. The CDR3 loop is CASSQGSRGASYEQYF. The CDR3, as DNA: TGTGCCAGCAGCCAAGGGTCTAGGGGGGCCTCCTACGAGCAGTACTTC.

V usage is TRBV5-4 and J usage is TRBJ2-7; possibly TRBD1 for D (5 bases). The V gene's germline CDR1 is SGHNT and CDR2 YYREEE (reference sequence). The CDR3 is made up of 14 amino acids. The germline V and J ends were trimmed by 0 bases and 3 bases, with 10 bases remaining between them. Written as DNA, the CDR3 is TGTGCCAGCAGCTTGGAAAGGGGATTCTACGAGCAGTACTTC. The encoded protein is CASSLERGFYEQYF.

The chain has TRBV27 and TRBJ1-4, with D tentatively TRBD1 (6 bases). CDR1 is MNHEY and CDR2 is SMNVEV in the germline V gene (reference sequence). V lost 0 bases and J lost 10, with 21 bases in between. The CDR3 totals 17 residues. In DNA form, the CDR3 reads TGTGCCAGCAGTTTATCTGCTCGAGGGGGGGGGGATGGAAAACTGTTTTTT. It translates to CASSLSARGGGDGKLFF.

This clonotype was observed a few times. The chain carries TRBV7-9 and TRBJ1-1, with D maybe TRBD1 (5 bases). Germline V gene sequence: CDR1 SEHNR, CDR2 FQNEAQ (reference sequence). The CDR3 length is 12 residues. V was pared by 5 bases and J by 7 bases, with 11 bases between. Here the CDR3 reads CASSARDGEAFF. The CDR3 DNA follows: TGTGCCAGCAGCGCCAGGGACGGTGAAGCTTTCTTT.

This clonotype came up a few times. The rearrangement links TRBV27 to TRBJ1-1; D possibly corresponds to TRBD1 (5 bases). The CDR3 runs to 14 residues. CDR1 MNHEY and CDR2 SMNVEV come from the germline V gene (reference sequence). The V end lost 6 bases, the J end lost 0 bases, and 11 bases lay between the germline ends. This CDR3 is CASRPMDMNTEAFF. Here the CDR3 DNA reads TGTGCCAGCAGACCGATGGACATGAACACTGAAGCTTTCTTT.

This clonotype was picked up a small number of times. The V call is TRBV7-6, the J call TRBJ2-1; TRBD1 might be the D (6 bases). CDR3 length: 14 residues. Trimming pared 2 bases from V and 6 bases from J, leaving 11 bases between. Germline-derived CDR1 and CDR2 are SGHVS and FNYEAQ. For the CDR3, the DNA is TGTGCCAGCAGCTTAAAGGGCAGGGGCAATGAGCAGTTCTTC. Amino acids: CASSLKGRGNEQFF.

The rearrangement uses TRBV7-9 and TRBJ1-2, with TRBD1 as a possible D gene (5 bases). Trimming cost V 5 bases and J 8 bases, with 27 bases left between them. CDR1 is SEHNR and CDR2 is FQNEAQ in the germline V gene (reference sequence). The CDR3 is made up of 17 amino acids. The CDR3 nucleotides are TGTGCCAGCAGCGGCCGCGGGACGGTCTCCCCTATGCGGGGCTACACCTTC. It codes for CASSGRGTVSPMRGYTF. Using reference TRBV7-9 and TRBJ1-2 for the parts outside the CDR3, the full variable domain is DTGVSQNPRHKITKRGQNVTFRCDPISEHNRLYWYRQTLGQGPEFLTYFQNEAQLEKSRLLSDRFSAERPKGSFSTLEIQRTEQGDSAMYLCASSGRGTVSPMRGYTFGSGTRLTVV.

This chain joins TRBV28 and TRBJ1-2; D not resolved. The CDR3 is made up of 18 amino acids. V was cut by 5 bases and J by 3 bases, with 25 bases left in between. Germline-derived CDR1 and CDR2 are MDHEN and SYDVKM. As DNA, the CDR3 is TGTGCCAGCAGTACGATGATGGTGAACACAGAGCCGTACTATGGCTACACCTTC. Its protein product is CASSTMMVNTEPYYGYTF.

The J gene is TRBJ2-1, the V gene TRBV19; unclear D gene. This CDR3 is built from 16 residues. Germline CDR1 reads LNHDA; CDR2 reads SQIVND (reference sequence). Trimming shortened V by 0 bases and J by 8 bases, and 17 bases separated the two germline ends. The CDR3 DNA sequence: TGTGCCAGTAGTATAGATGTTGGACGCCTAGACGATGAGCAGTTCTTC. Protein sequence: CASSIDVGRLDDEQFF.

On this clonotype itself: An end of the junction does not agree with germline; a read error may underlie this. V gene TRBV6-1 combines with J gene TRBJ1-6, with D uncertain. Germline lookup yields CDR1 MNHNS and CDR2 SASEGT. CDR3 length: 11 residues. CDR3 residues: CATLNGRHYDF. The CDR3 bases are TGTGCCACTCTCAACGGACGGCACTACGACTTT.